Each of the 25 T cell receptor beta chains below was sequenced from the same sample in a study of vaccination and CD4 T cells after COVID-19. These receptors are not linked to any known antigen. Treatment reported: approximately 9-day PBMC culture with coronavirus spike peptide pools or control peptides (ViraFEST assay). The assay that was used to sequence DNA from cultured CD4+ T cells was the Oncomine TCR Beta short-read assay. TCRdb processed the PCR reads anew with MiXCR; each CDR3 protein has one entry. The sample has some 13,000 distinct CDR3 sequences, approximately 61% seen once. The sequenced sample was CD4+ T cells from blood, cultured in vitro. The receptors were sampled from a human donor who had recovered from COVID-19.

The V gene is TRBV18, the J gene TRBJ2-1; 8 bases align to TRBD2. V dropped 2 bases and J dropped 4; count of bases not matched to a gene: 16. The CDR3 spans 19 residues. The germline V gene has CDR1 KGHSH and CDR2 LQKENI. CDR3 region: CASSPVLLAGGRGYNEQFF. The CDR3 bases are TGTGCCAGCTCACCAGTTCTCCTTGCGGGAGGAAGGGGGTACAATGAGCAGTTCTTC.

Only one count was recorded for this clonotype. This chain uses TRBV18 with TRBJ2-5; TRBD1 matches at 8 bases. The trim removed 5 bases at V and 5 bases at J, leaving 7 bases unmatched. Germline CDR1 is KGHSH and CDR2 is LQKENI. This CDR3 is built from 14 residues. The CDR3 nucleotides are TGTGCCAGCTCAGCCCGACAGGGGATGGAGACCCAGTACTTC. Amino acid sequence: CASSARQGMETQYF.

This clonotype has a handful of counts. The V call is TRBV30, the J call TRBJ1-3, with D possibly being TRBD1 (5 bases). The CDR3 loop spans 10 amino acids. V was cut by 5 bases and J by 9 bases, with 8 bases left in between. CDR1 is GTSNPN, CDR2 SVGIG, per germline (reference sequence). CDR3 loop: CAWGQGTIYF. The CDR3 region has the DNA TGTGCCTGGGGCCAGGGCACCATATATTTT.

This clonotype was seen more than once but under ten times. The chain links TRBV6-5 to TRBJ1-1, with D perhaps matching TRBD1 (6 bases). Germline V lookup: CDR1 MNHEY, CDR2 SVGAGI. This CDR3 spans 16 amino acids. Trimming removed 0 bases from V and 4 bases from J, with 15 bases in between. The CDR3 spells CASSYSSGGGGTEAFF. For the CDR3, the DNA is TGTGCCAGCAGTTACTCGAGCGGGGGGGGCGGCACTGAAGCTTTCTTT.

CDR3 residues: CASPYLVAYEQYF. The DNA of the CDR3 is TGCGCCAGTCCTTATTTGGTAGCCTACGAGCAGTACTTC. The chain has TRBV10-1 and TRBJ2-7, with D uncertain. V was shortened by 9 bases and J by 2 bases, with 14 bases between the two germline ends. This CDR3 region has 13 residues. Germline V gene lookup returns CDR1 WNHNN and CDR2 SYGVQD (reference sequence).

The V gene is TRBV9, the J gene TRBJ2-2; D tentatively reads TRBD1 or TRBD2 (6 bases each). The germline V gene encodes CDR1 SGDLS and CDR2 YYNGEE. The CDR3 contains 15 residues. The V and J ends lost 0 bases and 8 bases respectively, with 14 bases between them. The CDR3, as DNA: TGTGCCAGCAGCGTAGTACAGGGAGGAGGAGGGGAGCTGTTTTTT. Encoded protein: CASSVVQGGGGELFF.

The rearrangement uses TRBV5-1 and TRBJ2-1, with D unclear. The V end was cut by 2 bases, the J end by 10 bases, with 10 bases between. Germline V lookup: CDR1 SGHRS, CDR2 YFSETQ. The CDR3 is 12 residues long. Here the CDR3 reads CASSFSAGEQFF. The CDR3 bases are TGCGCCAGCAGCTTTTCCGCCGGGGAGCAGTTCTTC.

The rearrangement uses TRBV5-1 and TRBJ2-3; 11 bases are shared with TRBD2. Trimming cost V 3 bases and J 2 bases; bases outside gene matches: 5. CDR1 and CDR2 (germline): SGHRS, YFSETQ. This CDR3 contains 16 residues. The CDR3 spells CASSSGTSGPTDTQYF. The CDR3 nucleotides are TGCGCCAGCAGCTCTGGGACTAGCGGACCCACAGATACGCAGTATTTT.

J is TRBJ2-3 and V is TRBV5-1; TRBD2 might be the D (6 bases). Looked up from germline, CDR1 is SGHRS and CDR2 is YFSETQ. V was cut by 5 bases and J by 3 bases, with 16 bases left in between. This CDR3 comprises 15 residues. CDR3 sequence reads: CASSVDGGSTDTQYF. The CDR3 nucleotides read TGCGCCAGCAGTGTTGACGGGGGATCAACAGATACGCAGTATTTT.

This clonotype appeared once. The chain is built from TRBV24-1 and TRBJ1-2; D not resolved. The V and J ends lost 4 bases and 2 bases respectively, with 10 bases between them. CDR3 size: 14 residues. From germline, CDR1 is KGHDR and CDR2 SFDVKD. In DNA form, the CDR3 reads TGTGCCACCAGTGACCCCGGACGGAACTATGGCTACACCTTC. This encodes CATSDPGRNYGYTF.

This clonotype came up once. The chain is built from TRBV27 and TRBJ1-5; 10 bases fit TRBD1. The germline V gene has CDR1 MNHEY and CDR2 SMNVEV (reference sequence). The CDR3 covers 19 residues. With 4 bases clipped from V and 4 bases from J, the junction kept 16 bases outside the gene matches. The CDR3 loop reads CASSSSIDRGRLGNQPQHF. In DNA form, the CDR3 reads TGTGCCAGCAGTTCCTCCATTGACAGGGGGCGCTTGGGTAATCAGCCCCAGCATTTT.

V usage is TRBV7-2 and J usage is TRBJ2-2, with a tentative D call TRBD1 (5 bases). V lost 5 bases and J 3 bases, leaving 10 bases between the germline ends. Germline V gives CDR1 SGHTA, CDR2 FQGNSA. This CDR3 has 14 amino acids. CDR3 sequence (DNA): TGTGCCAGCAGCCCCGACAGATACACCGGGGAGCTGTTTTTT. Encoded protein: CASSPDRYTGELFF.

This chain joins TRBV5-4 and TRBJ2-3; D perhaps matches TRBD1 (5 bases). Germline CDR1 is SGHNT and CDR2 is YYREEE (reference sequence). Trimming took off 1 base at V and 1 base at J, with 13 bases between the two ends. The CDR3 extends over 16 amino acids. CDR3 in DNA: TGTGCCAGCAGCTTGTCCCAGGGTCCGGGCACAGATACGCAGTATTTT. Its protein is CASSLSQGPGTDTQYF.

The chain recombines TRBV6-1 with TRBJ1-6; no definite D call. The germline CDR1 and CDR2 sequences are MNHNS and SASEGT. V was cut by 1 base and J by 4 bases, with 14 bases left in between. CDR3 length: 17 residues. The DNA for the CDR3 is TGTGCCAGCAGTGAAGGAGAATCCTATGGGTATAATTCACCCCTCCACTTT. This encodes CASSEGESYGYNSPLHF.

This chain joins TRBV20-1 and TRBJ2-7; D not certain. With 0 bases removed from V and 7 bases from J, the gap between germline ends came to 13 bases. The CDR3 extends over 13 amino acids. Germline values: CDR1 DFQATT, CDR2 SNEGSKA (reference sequence). The CDR3 sequence: CSARERTLGEQYF. The CDR3, as DNA: TGCAGTGCTAGAGAAAGGACCTTGGGGGAGCAGTACTTC.

The gene calls are TRBV21-1 and TRBJ1-5. TRBV21-1 is noted as a pseudogene. The CDR3 extends over 17 amino acids. The DNA of the CDR3 is TGTGCCAGCAGCCTCCAGAGGTCGGCGAATAGCAATCAGCCCCAGCATTTT. Its translation: CASSLQRSANSNQPQHF.

This clonotype was seen a single time. The chain couples TRBV6-1 to TRBJ2-5; D is perhaps TRBD1 (5 bases). Germline CDR1 and CDR2: MNHNS and SASEGT. This CDR3 contains 13 residues. Between the trimmed V and J ends, which lost 6 bases and 4 bases, there was a span of 12 bases. CDR3 bases: TGTGCCAGCAGACTGCAGGGATCAGAGACCCAGTACTTC. Translating gives CASRLQGSETQYF.

This chain connects TRBV24-1 to TRBJ2-5; D is possibly TRBD1 or TRBD2 (5 bases each). Trimming removed 2 bases at V and 5 bases at J, with 8 bases between. The germline V gene has CDR1 KGHDR and CDR2 SFDVKD. This CDR3 comprises 13 residues. The CDR3 region is CATSDSWGETQYF. The CDR3 DNA sequence: TGTGCCACCAGTGATTCGTGGGGGGAGACCCAGTACTTC.

The rearrangement links TRBV5-4 to TRBJ2-7; 10 bases fit TRBD2. V shed 3 bases, J shed 0 bases, and the junction held 6 bases outside the gene matches. This CDR3 has 16 amino acids. Germline-derived CDR1 and CDR2 are SGHNT and YYREEE (reference sequence). In nucleotides, the CDR3 is TGTGCCAGCAGCTCCGGGACTAGCGTCCTCTCCTACGAGCAGTACTTC. Its protein is CASSSGTSVLSYEQYF.

The chain joins TRBV10-3 to TRBJ2-7; perhaps TRBD2 as D (5 bases). This CDR3 spans 15 amino acids. Germline V gene data show CDR1 as ENHRY and CDR2 as SYGVKD. The V end was cut by 0 bases, the J end by 1 base, with 10 bases between. CDR3 bases: TGTGCCATCAGTGAGTCGCGAGGGTCATCCTACGAGCAGTACTTC. This gives the protein CAISESRGSSYEQYF.

This clonotype was detected a few times. The genes are TRBV12-3 or TRBV12-4 and TRBJ2-5; D is undetermined. Trimming stripped 3 bases from V and 5 bases from J, with 7 bases between. This CDR3 contains 12 residues. As DNA, the CDR3 is TGTGCCAGCAGTTTCATCCGGGAGACCCAGTACTTC. This gives the protein CASSFIRETQYF.

The V call is TRBV9, the J call TRBJ2-5; D ambiguous. The germline V and J ends were trimmed by 0 bases and 1 base, with 7 bases remaining between them. The CDR3 loop spans 14 amino acids. Germline assignment: CDR1 SGDLS and CDR2 YYNGEE. CDR3 sequence: CASSVAVSQETQYF. CDR3 nucleotides: TGTGCCAGCAGCGTAGCGGTTAGCCAAGAGACCCAGTACTTC.

The chain uses TRBV20-1 and TRBJ2-2; weak D call: TRBD2 (5 bases). The length of the CDR3 is 14 residues. The V and J ends lost 2 bases and 5 bases respectively, with 12 bases between them. Germline CDR1 is DFQATT and CDR2 is SNEGSKA (reference sequence). The CDR3 DNA is TGCAGTGCTAGACTGGGGAGACGGACCGGGGAGCTGTTTTTT. Its protein product is CSARLGRRTGELFF.

The rearrangement links TRBV7-2 to TRBJ2-3; 7 bases line up with TRBD2. The CDR3 totals 16 residues. CDR1 SGHTA and CDR2 FQGNSA come from the germline V gene. V trimming: 1 base; J trimming: 1 base; junction bases outside the gene matches: 5. The CDR3 sequence: CASSLVVGGGTDTQYF. CDR3 nucleotides: TGTGCCAGCAGCTTAGTGGTGGGAGGGGGCACAGATACGCAGTATTTT.

The V and J genes are TRBV27 and TRBJ1-5; a possible D gene is TRBD1 (5 bases). V was shortened by 4 bases and J by 11 bases, with 18 bases between the two germline ends. The CDR3 sequence is 14 residues long. Germline V gene lookup returns CDR1 MNHEY and CDR2 SMNVEV (reference sequence). CDR3 in amino acids: CASSSGRVTSTQHF. The CDR3 DNA reads as TGTGCCAGCAGTTCAGGGAGGGTAACATCGACCCAGCATTTT.